Sequencing of this T cell receptor (beta chain) was carried out in a study of T-cell reconstitution after alpha-beta-depleted transplantation in children listed by TCRdb under 2016. In the study overall: Using TCR repertoire profiling, the study quantitatively followed how T-cell immune reconstitution unfolded in children after TCRalphabeta/CD19-depleted allogeneic hematopoietic cell transplantation.

Sequences SQVTM (CDR1) and ANQGSEA (CDR2) are obtained from the germline V gene. Between the V and J ends, shortened by 6 bases and 2 bases respectively, the junction contains 16 bases. Including cysteine and phenylalanine, the CDR3 has 14 amino acids. Only the CDR3 portion is preserved as DNA: 42 bases, with reading frame beginning at the first base. Findings and caveats that apply to the study as a whole: The apparently early alphabetaT-cell count recovery about two months after transplant was reportedly dependent on only several hundred rapidly expanded clones derived from non-depleted graft cells. Over the following months the frequencies of hyperexpanded clones went down, and after one year T-cell counts and TCRbeta diversity were mostly credited to newly produced T cells. In some patients, the high TCRbeta diversity seen at day 60 was put down to recipient T cells and intrathymic progenitors that had survived conditioning.

Library preparation used PCR. The run used an Illumina HiSeq 2500. Molecular barcoding was employed in the preparation of TCR libraries, with unique molecular identifiers being used to normalize TCRbeta repertoire quantification. TCRdb reworked the public reads: Q25 trimming with fastp, MiXCR clone assembly, productive beta chains retained. Rows are combined by CDR3 protein, so each entry shows the most common genes and DNA. This sample has approximately 630,000 distinct CDR3 sequences in its table, and around 13% of those were observed once. Together, the top ten hold 0.79% of the sample. This clonotype was seen at least ten times. It lacks a known antigen. Per-base qualities were not stored, and no clone one base away is much larger. In light of the paper, this sample's treatment or condition label describes: allogeneic hematopoietic cell transplantation with graft depleted of TCRalphabeta T cells and CD19 B cells. The children who served as transplant recipients had been given grafts of TCRalphabeta/CD19-depleted allogeneic hematopoietic cells.

The sequence came from a girl under 10 years old with congenital amegakaryocytic thrombocytopenia, due to receive a stem cell transplant. The source material was PBMCs, sampled before TCRalphabeta/CD19-depleted stem cell transplant. Recombination linked TRBV29-1 to TRBJ1-1; tentative D gene TRBD1, with 5 bases matching. DNA sequence: TGCAGCGTAGGGTTGGTTCAGGGTAACACTGAAGCTTTCTTT. This gives the protein CSVGLVQGNTEAFF.